This is a list of T cell receptor beta chains from one sample in a study of blood T cell repertoires in COVID-19. The protocol was immunoSEQ multiplex PCR, while the TCRdb copy is restricted to in-frame clones and leaves out a portion. The sample carries roughly 81,000 clones, 90% to 95% recorded once. Input material: peripheral blood. These receptors originate from a woman aged 45 to 65 in a cohort sampled during active COVID-19. The CDR3 runs from the conserved cysteine through the conserved F or W. The D gene is left open where the match is weak. Clone size appears in some rows only: once, few, many, or a class for an expanded clone.

j_gene: TRBJ2-7
v_gene: TRBV5-8
abundance: .
d_gene: TRBD1
CDR3aa: CASSLKGGVYEQYF
CDR3nt: TGTGCCAGCAGCTTGAAAGGGGGCGTCTACGAGCAGTACTTC

j_gene: TRBJ2-1
v_gene: TRBV4-2
abundance: .
d_gene: TRBD2
CDR3aa: CASSQERTLAGYNEQFF
CDR3nt: TGTGCCAGCAGCCAGGAAAGGACACTAGCGGGATACAATGAGCAGTTCTTC

j_gene: TRBJ2-1
v_gene: TRBV5-1
abundance: .
d_gene: TRBD2
CDR3aa: CASSPARGISGTTYNEQFF
CDR3nt: TGCGCCAGCAGCCCTGCTAGGGGGATTAGCGGGACTACCTACAATGAGCAGTTCTTC

j_gene: TRBJ1-6
v_gene: TRBV11-3
abundance: .
d_gene: .
CDR3aa: CASSSGRGGRDNSPLHF
CDR3nt: TGTGCCAGCAGCTCCGGGCGCGGAGGACGAGATAATTCACCCCTCCACTTT

j_gene: TRBJ2-1
v_gene: TRBV5-4
abundance: .
d_gene: .
CDR3aa: CASSWETGGGSYNEQFF
CDR3nt: TGTGCCAGCAGCTGGGAAACAGGGGGGGGGTCCTACAATGAGCAGTTCTTC

j_gene: TRBJ2-5
v_gene: TRBV29-1
abundance: .
d_gene: .
CDR3aa: CSVDASVPAQYF
CDR3nt: TGCAGCGTTGATGCTAGCGTACCGGCCCAGTACTTC

j_gene: TRBJ2-1
v_gene: TRBV6-5
abundance: .
d_gene: .
CDR3aa: CASRSGGRSYNEQFF
CDR3nt: TGTGCCAGCAGATCCGGGGGGCGCTCCTACAATGAGCAGTTCTTC

j_gene: TRBJ1-6
v_gene: TRBV19
abundance: .
d_gene: TRBD1
CDR3aa: CASSIVTGTNSPLHF
CDR3nt: TGTGCCAGTAGTATTGTGACAGGGACTAATTCACCCCTCCACTTT

j_gene: TRBJ1-2
v_gene: TRBV5-1
abundance: .
d_gene: TRBD1
CDR3aa: CASSLESGTGGGYTF
CDR3nt: TGCGCCAGCAGCTTGGAATCCGGGACAGGGGGAGGCTACACCTTC

j_gene: TRBJ1-5
v_gene: TRBV4-2
abundance: few
d_gene: .
CDR3aa: CASSQEDSVGQPQHF
CDR3nt: TGTGCCAGCAGCCAAGAGGACAGCGTAGGGCAGCCCCAGCATTTT

j_gene: TRBJ1-6
v_gene: TRBV12-3/TRBV12-4
abundance: once
d_gene: .
CDR3aa: CASSFPDSPLHF
CDR3nt: TGTGCCAGCAGTTTTCCGGATTCACCCCTCCACTTT

j_gene: TRBJ2-3
v_gene: TRBV3-1/TRBV3-2
abundance: .
d_gene: .
CDR3aa: CARGGGLHTDTQYF
CDR3nt: TGTGCCAGAGGGGGGGGTTTACACACAGATACGCAGTATTTT

j_gene: TRBJ2-2
v_gene: TRBV12-3/TRBV12-4
abundance: once
d_gene: .
CDR3aa: CASSGQNTGELFF
CDR3nt: TGTGCCAGCAGTGGACAGAACACCGGGGAGCTGTTTTTT

j_gene: TRBJ1-2
v_gene: TRBV5-1
abundance: .
d_gene: TRBD1
CDR3aa: CASSLAGQGVHGYTF
CDR3nt: TGCGCCAGCAGCTTGGCTGGACAGGGGGTGCATGGCTACACCTTC

j_gene: TRBJ1-3
v_gene: TRBV19
abundance: once
d_gene: TRBD1
CDR3aa: CASSIGDRGFSGNTIYF
CDR3nt: TGTGCCAGTAGTATTGGGGACAGGGGATTCTCTGGAAACACCATATATTTT

j_gene: TRBJ2-7
v_gene: TRBV10-3
abundance: once
d_gene: .
CDR3aa: CAISVSAYEQYF
CDR3nt: TGTGCCATCAGTGTTAGCGCCTACGAGCAGTACTTC

j_gene: TRBJ2-1
v_gene: TRBV10-3
abundance: once
d_gene: .
CDR3aa: CAIKGDPSYNEQFF
CDR3nt: TGTGCCATCAAAGGGGATCCCTCCTACAATGAGCAGTTCTTC

j_gene: TRBJ1-2
v_gene: TRBV10-3
abundance: .
d_gene: TRBD1
CDR3aa: CAIKEEGQPNYGYTF
CDR3nt: TGTGCCATCAAGGAGGAGGGACAGCCTAACTATGGCTACACCTTC

j_gene: TRBJ1-5
v_gene: TRBV6-5
abundance: .
d_gene: .
CDR3aa: CASRRDPSKNQPQHF
CDR3nt: TGTGCCAGCAGGCGGGATCCCTCAAAGAATCAGCCCCAGCATTTT

j_gene: TRBJ2-7
v_gene: TRBV29-1
abundance: .
d_gene: TRBD2
CDR3aa: CSVRTSGTYEQYF
CDR3nt: TGCAGCGTCCGGACTAGCGGAACCTACGAGCAGTACTTC

j_gene: TRBJ2-2
v_gene: TRBV30
abundance: .
d_gene: .
CDR3aa: CAWNMRVGTGELFF
CDR3nt: TGTGCCTGGAACATGAGGGTGGGCACCGGGGAGCTGTTTTTT

j_gene: TRBJ2-7
v_gene: TRBV6-1
abundance: .
d_gene: TRBD2
CDR3aa: CASSEYLGVSGTSSYEQYF
CDR3nt: TGTGCCAGCAGTGAATATCTCGGGGTTAGCGGGACGAGCTCCTACGAGCAGTACTTC

j_gene: TRBJ1-1
v_gene: TRBV6-4
abundance: .
d_gene: .
CDR3aa: CASRTDSGGNTEAFF
CDR3nt: TGTGCCAGCAGAACCGACAGCGGGGGGAACACTGAAGCTTTCTTT

j_gene: TRBJ1-4
v_gene: TRBV4-1
abundance: .
d_gene: .
CDR3aa: CASSHPKGAYGEKLFF
CDR3nt: TGCGCCAGCAGCCACCCTAAAGGGGCGTATGGTGAAAAACTGTTTTTT